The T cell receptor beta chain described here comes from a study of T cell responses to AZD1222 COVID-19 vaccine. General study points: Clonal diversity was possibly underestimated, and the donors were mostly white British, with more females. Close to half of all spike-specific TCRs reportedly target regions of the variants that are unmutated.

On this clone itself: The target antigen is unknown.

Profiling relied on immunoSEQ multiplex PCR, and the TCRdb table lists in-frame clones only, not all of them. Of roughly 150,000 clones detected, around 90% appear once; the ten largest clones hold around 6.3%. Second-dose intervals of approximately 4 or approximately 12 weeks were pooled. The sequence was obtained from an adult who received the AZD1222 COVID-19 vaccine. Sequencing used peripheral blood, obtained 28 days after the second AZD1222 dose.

CDR3 residues: CASSEGAGRSPLHF. The CDR3 DNA reads as TGTGCCAGCAGTGAAGGAGCAGGGAGATCACCCCTCCACTTT. The chain uses TRBV6-1 and TRBJ1-6; a possible D gene is TRBD1 (5 bases). Deletions cut 1 base from V and 10 bases from J, with 11 bases between. The CDR3 has 14 residues. The germline CDR1 and CDR2 sequences are MNHNS and SASEGT.